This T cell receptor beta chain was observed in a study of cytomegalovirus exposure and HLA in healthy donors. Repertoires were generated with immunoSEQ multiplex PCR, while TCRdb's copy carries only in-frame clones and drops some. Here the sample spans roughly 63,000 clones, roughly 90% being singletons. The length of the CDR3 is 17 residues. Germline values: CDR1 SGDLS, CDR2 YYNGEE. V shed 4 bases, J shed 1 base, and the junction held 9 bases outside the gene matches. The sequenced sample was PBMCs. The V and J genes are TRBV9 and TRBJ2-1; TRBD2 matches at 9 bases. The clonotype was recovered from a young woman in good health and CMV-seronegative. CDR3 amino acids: CASSPGAGGPSYNEQFF. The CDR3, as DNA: TGTGCCAGCAGCCCGGGGGCGGGAGGGCCGTCCTACAATGAGCAGTTCTTC.